Shown below are 15 T cell receptor beta chains from a single sample sequenced in a study of vaccination and CD4 T cells after COVID-19. Cultured CD4+ T cell DNA was sequenced using the Oncomine TCR Beta short-read assay. In TCRdb, the PCR reads were re-called with MiXCR into one record per CDR3 protein. This repertoire shows about 12,000 distinct CDR3 sequences, 50% found once; its top ten account for around 21%. For these receptors, no antigen is known. This sample's treatment: approximately nine-day PBMC culture with coronavirus spike peptide pools or control peptides (ViraFEST assay). Sequenced material: CD4+ T cells from blood, cultured in vitro. Every receptor here comes from a human donor who had recovered from COVID-19.

The chain is built from TRBV20-1 and TRBJ2-3, with a weak D call TRBD2 (7 bases). CDR3 size: 15 residues. Germline CDR1 reads DFQATT; CDR2 reads SNEGSKA (reference sequence). V lost 5 bases to trimming and J lost 0 bases, with 15 bases between them. CDR3: CSAPRRGGSTDTQYF. The DNA for the CDR3 is TGCAGTGCTCCACGCAGGGGAGGGAGCACAGATACGCAGTATTTT.

This chain connects TRBV6-5 to TRBJ2-3; a weak D match, TRBD2 (5 bases). V dropped 3 bases and J dropped 6 bases, with 13 bases sitting between them. Germline values: CDR1 MNHEY, CDR2 SVGAGI. CDR3 size: 14 residues. CDR3 nucleotides: TGTGCCAGCAGTTATGGGGAAGCGGCGGATACGCAGTATTTT. Translation gives CASSYGEAADTQYF.

This clonotype has a handful of counts. The rearrangement links TRBV24-1 to TRBJ2-7, with D uncertain. The germline V gene encodes CDR1 KGHDR and CDR2 SFDVKD. The V and J ends lost 9 bases and 1 base respectively, with 9 bases between them. The CDR3 contains 12 residues. CDR3 DNA sequence: TGTGCCACCCCCTCCTCATCCTACGAGCAGTACTTC. This sequence encodes CATPSSSYEQYF.

This CDR3 is CASSESGLAADTQYF. The DNA for the CDR3 is TGCGCCAGCAGTGAGTCAGGACTAGCTGCAGATACGCAGTATTTT. The chain has TRBV10-1 and TRBJ2-3; 8 bases line up with TRBD2. CDR3 size: 15 residues. V gave up 0 bases and J gave up 4 bases; unmatched junction bases: 3. Germline V gives CDR1 WNHNN, CDR2 SYGVQD (reference sequence).

The chain couples TRBV7-2 to TRBJ2-7, with 8 bases that match TRBD1. CDR3 size: 15 residues. J was trimmed by 6 bases and V by 0 bases; bases with no gene match: 7. The germline V gene encodes CDR1 SGHTA and CDR2 FQGNSA. The CDR3 spells CASSLAQGQGSEQYF. The CDR3 DNA is TGTGCCAGCAGCTTAGCGCAAGGACAGGGTAGCGAGCAGTACTTC.

This rearrangement joins TRBV7-6 to TRBJ2-5; 7 bases fit TRBD2. The CDR3 consists of 14 residues. V lost 5 bases, J lost 4 bases, and 7 bases stayed unmatched. Germline V lookup: CDR1 SGHVS, CDR2 FNYEAQ. CDR3 in amino acids: CASSPVPGGETQYF. The CDR3 nucleotides are TGTGCCAGCAGCCCCGTTCCGGGAGGAGAGACCCAGTACTTC.

This clonotype was detected only a few times. DNA for the CDR3: TGTGCCAGCAGCCCCTTAGCGGGAGTCTACGAGCAGTACTTC. Protein: CASSPLAGVYEQYF. The genes are TRBV5-4 and TRBJ2-7, with 9 bases lining up with TRBD2. Trimming cost V 4 bases and J 3 bases; bases outside gene matches: 5. CDR3 size: 14 residues. Germline lookup yields CDR1 SGHNT and CDR2 YYREEE (reference sequence).

The rearrangement links TRBV10-3 to TRBJ2-7; 11 bases align to TRBD2. The CDR3 length is 16 residues. V shed 6 bases and J 1 base; nucleotides not matched to a gene: 8. CDR1 ENHRY and CDR2 SYGVKD come from the germline V gene. CDR3 nucleotide sequence: TGTGCCATCAGCGATTTGGGACTAGCGGTGTCCTACGAGCAGTACTTC. Encoded protein: CAISDLGLAVSYEQYF.

This chain links TRBV5-1 with TRBJ1-2, with a tentative D call TRBD1 (5 bases). Germline-derived CDR1 and CDR2 are SGHRS and YFSETQ. The CDR3 runs 16 residues. The germline V and J ends were trimmed by 0 bases and 4 bases, with 16 bases remaining between them. The CDR3 DNA follows: TGCGCCAGCAGCTTGGCCGCGGGGGGAACTAGCTATGGCTACACCTTC. Translated: CASSLAAGGTSYGYTF.

The chain links TRBV7-8 to TRBJ2-7, with D unclear. From germline, CDR1 is SGHVS and CDR2 FQNEAQ. This CDR3 comprises 13 residues. V dropped 5 bases and J dropped 4 bases, with 12 bases sitting between them. This CDR3 reads CASSTDVNYEQYF. The CDR3 DNA reads TGTGCCAGCAGCACAGACGTGAATTACGAGCAGTACTTC.

The V and J genes are TRBV4-3 and TRBJ1-2, with 10 positions matching TRBD1. The CDR3 runs to 16 residues. Germline loops: CDR1 LGHNA, CDR2 YSLEER. The junction had 4 bases not matched to a gene; V was cut back by 0 bases and J by 3 bases. CDR3 nucleotides: TGCGCCAGCAGCCAAGATGGGACAGGGGCGTACTATGGCTACACCTTC. As protein: CASSQDGTGAYYGYTF.

The chain employs TRBV10-3 and TRBJ2-3; D not certain. The closer fit of TRBJ1-5 to the DNA end suggests the J call may be wrong. CDR3 length: 20 amino acids. The germline V gene encodes CDR1 ENHRY and CDR2 SYGVKD. The CDR3 sequence is CAISSGLAGAPFVSTDTQHF. In nucleotides, the CDR3 is TGTGCCATCAGTAGCGGACTAGCGGGAGCGCCCTTTGTTAGCACAGATACGCAGCATTTT.

There are a few counts of this clonotype. The chain links TRBV6-2 or TRBV6-3 to TRBJ2-7; the D is unclear. CDR1 and CDR2 from the germline V gene are MNHEY and SVGEGT. CDR3 length: 14 amino acids. The V and J ends lost 2 bases and 0 bases respectively, with 8 bases between them. CDR3 nucleotides: TGTGCCAGCAGTTACCGTGCCACCTCCTACGAGCAGTACTTC. Residues: CASSYRATSYEQYF.

V and J are TRBV5-1 and TRBJ2-5, with D maybe TRBD1 (6 bases). The CDR3 has 14 amino acids. Germline lookup yields CDR1 SGHRS and CDR2 YFSETQ. Trimming took off 1 base at V and 4 bases at J, with 11 bases between the two ends. For the CDR3, the DNA is TGCGCCAGCAGCTTGATGGGGGCAGGAGAGACCCAGTACTTC. Protein sequence: CASSLMGAGETQYF.

The chain carries TRBV29-1 and TRBJ1-1; the D gene is possibly TRBD1 (5 bases). CDR1 SQVTM and CDR2 ANQGSEA come from the germline V gene. V shed 4 bases and J shed 11 bases, with 11 bases lying between them. There are 10 residues in the CDR3. The CDR3 DNA reads as TGCAGCGTTGCTGAGGGGAAGGCTTTCTTT. It translates to CSVAEGKAFF.